The rows below give T cell receptor beta chains drawn from one sample of a study of T cells after yellow fever vaccination. One entry per CDR3 protein results from TCRdb running MiXCR on the 5' RACE reads. The top ten hold just over 35% of the sample, which has tens of thousands of distinct CDR3 sequences, about 7.8% seen once. Sequenced here: CD8+ T cells sorted from PBMCs, sampled 15 days after the yellow fever booster vaccination. These receptors were taken from a man under 40 who received the YFV17D yellow fever vaccine. CDR3s include the opening cysteine and the closing phenylalanine or tryptophan. A D gene is named only where the DNA matches it firmly. Size is stated for part of the rows, as once, few or many counts, or as a class when the clone is expanded.

clone_size | j_call | v_call | d_call | cdr3_aa | cdr3_nt
many | TRBJ1-2 | TRBV11-2 | NA | CASSRGPEANYGYTF | TGTGCCAGCAGCCGCGGACCGGAAGCTAACTATGGCTACACCTTC
many | TRBJ2-7 | TRBV7-8 | NA | CASSLELLYEQYF | TGTGCCAGCAGCTTAGAACTGCTCTACGAGCAGTACTTC
many | TRBJ2-3 | TRBV10-3 | NA | CAIRAETYFTDTQYF | TGTGCCATCCGGGCCGAAACATACTTTACAGATACGCAGTATTTT
medium-sized | TRBJ2-7 | TRBV5-6 | NA | CASTGQSSYEQYF | TGTGCCAGCACGGGGCAGAGCTCCTACGAGCAGTACTTC
many | TRBJ1-1 | TRBV30 | NA | CASTKGSEAFF | TGTGCCTCAACAAAGGGGTCTGAAGCTTTCTTT
many | TRBJ2-3 | TRBV13 | NA | CASSLAARADTQYF | TGTGCCAGCAGCTTAGCGGCCCGAGCAGATACGCAGTATTTT
NA | TRBJ2-7 | TRBV5-1 | NA | CASSDGGNYEQYF | TGCGCCAGCAGTGATGGCGGGAACTACGAGCAGTACTTC
many | TRBJ2-7 | TRBV29-1 | TRBD2 | CSVQRESTYEQYF | TGCAGCGTCCAGCGGGAGAGTACCTACGAGCAGTACTTC
many | TRBJ2-7 | TRBV6-5 | TRBD2 | CASSFSGAAYEQYF | TGTGCCAGCAGTTTTAGCGGGGCCGCCTACGAGCAGTACTTC
NA | TRBJ2-3 | TRBV11-2 | NA | CASSLGAVGTDTQYF | TGTGCCAGCAGCTTAGGGGCTGTGGGGACAGATACGCAGTATTTT
many | TRBJ1-1 | TRBV3-1 | NA | CASSQDFWDGEAFF | TGTGCCAGCAGCCAAGATTTCTGGGACGGTGAAGCTTTCTTT
many | TRBJ2-1 | TRBV20-1 | TRBD2 | CSARGTSGTYNEQFF | TGCAGTGCTAGAGGGACTAGCGGGACCTACAATGAGCAGTTCTTC
few | TRBJ2-5 | TRBV28 | TRBD2 | CASSLQLAGGQETQYF | TGTGCCAGCAGTCTCCAACTAGCGGGAGGGCAAGAGACCCAGTACTTC
many | TRBJ1-2 | TRBV5-1 | TRBD1 | CASSIGQGKYGYTF | TGCGCCAGCAGCATCGGACAGGGGAAATATGGCTACACCTTC
many | TRBJ1-4 | TRBV7-9 | NA | CASSLAPRLGGDEKLFF | TGTGCCAGCAGCTTAGCCCCCCGATTAGGGGGAGATGAAAAACTGTTTTTT
many | TRBJ2-1 | TRBV5-6 | NA | CASSWDNEQFF | TGTGCCAGCAGCTGGGACAATGAGCAGTTCTTC
many | TRBJ1-1 | TRBV6-5 | NA | CASSYWGLGNTEAFF | TGTGCCAGCAGTTACTGGGGTTTGGGGAACACTGAAGCTTTCTTT
many | TRBJ2-1 | TRBV29-1 | TRBD2 | CSVEGTSGIDEQFF | TGCAGCGTTGAAGGGACTAGCGGGATCGATGAGCAGTTCTTC
NA | TRBJ2-1 | TRBV15 | TRBD2 | CATSRGLAGGYYNEQFF | TGTGCCACCAGCAGGGGACTAGCGGGAGGTTACTACAATGAGCAGTTCTTC
many | TRBJ2-2 | TRBV28 | NA | CASSEGVTGELFF | TGTGCCAGCAGTGAAGGGGTAACCGGGGAGCTGTTTTTT
many | TRBJ2-7 | TRBV7-9 | TRBD1 | CASSSRDRFYEQYF | TGTGCCAGCAGCTCCCGGGACAGGTTTTACGAGCAGTACTTC
many | TRBJ1-1 | TRBV12-3/TRBV12-4 | NA | CASSSPPLADSEAFF | TGTGCCAGCAGTTCCCCTCCCCTGGCCGACAGTGAAGCTTTCTTT
many | TRBJ1-5 | TRBV15 | NA | CATRTGNQPQHF | TGTGCCACCAGGACAGGTAATCAGCCCCAGCATTTT
many | TRBJ1-4 | TRBV5-1 | NA | CASSSGTTNEKLFF | TGCGCCAGCAGCTCCGGGACAACTAATGAAAAACTGTTTTTT
many | TRBJ2-1 | TRBV12-3/TRBV12-4 | TRBD2 | CASSLGASGRDEQFF | TGTGCCAGCAGTTTGGGGGCTAGCGGGAGAGATGAGCAGTTCTTC
many | TRBJ2-5 | TRBV5-1 | NA | CASSPPLDPQETQYF | TGCGCCAGCAGCCCCCCACTAGATCCCCAAGAGACCCAGTACTTC
many | TRBJ2-7 | TRBV25-1 | TRBD2 | CASTAGDRYEQYF | TGTGCCAGCACGGCGGGAGATAGGTACGAGCAGTACTTC
NA | TRBJ2-2 | TRBV5-4 | NA | CASSLGASNTGELFF | TGTGCCAGCAGCTTGGGGGCATCGAACACCGGGGAGCTGTTTTTT
many | TRBJ2-7 | TRBV28 | TRBD1 | CASSSPRTGEDLYF | TGTGCCAGCAGTTCCCCCCGGACAGGGGAGGATTTGTACTTC
many | TRBJ2-7 | TRBV7-9 | TRBD2 | CASSSETSGYEQYF | TGTGCCAGCAGCTCGGAGACTAGCGGCTACGAGCAGTACTTC
many | TRBJ2-7 | TRBV19 | TRBD1 | CASSEQGVDEQYF | TGTGCCAGTAGTGAACAGGGGGTTGACGAGCAGTACTTC
many | TRBJ1-3 | TRBV14 | NA | CASSQERVGHPTGNTIYF | TGTGCCAGCAGCCAAGAAAGGGTGGGGCATCCGACTGGAAACACCATATATTTT
many | TRBJ1-2 | TRBV29-1 | NA | CSVEEGVTTDGYTF | TGCAGCGTTGAAGAGGGAGTGACGACCGATGGCTACACCTTC
many | TRBJ2-7 | TRBV2 | NA | CASMNEASYEQYF | TGTGCCAGCATGAACGAGGCCTCCTACGAGCAGTACTTC
NA | TRBJ2-7 | TRBV20-1 | NA | CSARGPSSYEQYF | TGCAGTGCTAGGGGCCCTAGCTCCTACGAGCAGTACTTC
many | TRBJ2-2 | TRBV29-1 | NA | CSTIAGGELFF | TGCAGCACTATCGCGGGTGGGGAGCTGTTTTTT
many | TRBJ2-6 | TRBV6-5 | TRBD1 | CATLQGHPSSGANVLTF | TGTGCCACTCTACAGGGGCATCCGTCCTCTGGGGCCAACGTCCTGACTTTC
few | TRBJ2-7 | TRBV7-2 | TRBD1 | CASSLGTGLVDEQYF | TGTGCCAGCAGCTTGGGGACAGGGTTAGTTGACGAGCAGTACTTC
many | TRBJ2-5 | TRBV27 | NA | CASSFSVAGVKETQYF | TGTGCCAGCAGTTTTAGTGTGGCAGGGGTGAAGGAGACCCAGTACTTC
NA | TRBJ1-2 | TRBV14 | NA | CASSQDFTSYGYTF | TGTGCCAGCAGCCAAGATTTTACAAGCTATGGCTACACCTTC
many | TRBJ1-1 | TRBV15 | NA | CATSPRGLGTEAFF | TGTGCCACCAGCCCCCGGGGGTTGGGCACTGAAGCTTTCTTT
NA | TRBJ2-5 | TRBV7-9 | TRBD2 | CASSISSGRDQETQYF | TGTGCCAGCAGCATCTCCAGCGGGAGGGATCAAGAGACCCAGTACTTC
many | TRBJ1-4 | TRBV12-3/TRBV12-4 | NA | CASSLAPGANEKLFF | TGTGCCAGCAGTTTAGCGCCTGGGGCTAATGAAAAACTGTTTTTT
many | TRBJ2-1 | TRBV29-1 | NA | CSGSGTWPYNEQFF | TGCAGCGGATCCGGGACGTGGCCTTACAATGAGCAGTTCTTC
many | TRBJ2-5 | TRBV11-2 | TRBD1 | CASSLAAGGGQTQYF | TGTGCCAGCAGCTTAGCCGCAGGGGGCGGCCAGACCCAGTACTTC
NA | TRBJ2-7 | TRBV20-1 | NA | CSAIPGQYF | TGCAGTGCTATCCCCGGGCAGTACTTC
many | TRBJ2-5 | TRBV15 | TRBD2 | CATWETSGQETQYF | TGTGCCACCTGGGAGACTAGCGGCCAAGAGACCCAGTACTTC
many | TRBJ2-7 | TRBV9 | NA | CASSVDTGVREEQYF | TGTGCCAGCAGCGTAGACACGGGAGTTCGAGAGGAGCAGTACTTC
many | TRBJ2-7 | TRBV7-2 | TRBD2 | CASSSGLAGGLEQYF | TGTGCCAGCAGCTCGGGACTAGCGGGAGGGCTCGAGCAGTACTTC
many | TRBJ2-7 | TRBV6-2/TRBV6-3 | NA | CASSYVPHDEQYF | TGTGCCAGCAGTTATGTACCTCACGACGAGCAGTACTTC
many | TRBJ2-3 | TRBV9 | NA | CASSEVGRSGTDTQYF | TGTGCCAGCAGCGAAGTGGGTCGATCCGGCACAGATACGCAGTATTTT
many | TRBJ2-1 | TRBV20-1 | NA | CSAFTLELAYNEQFF | TGCAGTGCATTTACACTAGAGCTGGCCTACAATGAGCAGTTCTTC
few | TRBJ2-7 | TRBV11-2 | NA | CASSSMTGAQYF | TGTGCCAGCAGCTCCATGACAGGAGCGCAGTACTTC